This TCR beta chain was sequenced during a study of shared clonotypes between healthy human individuals. Study-wide findings and caveats: Clonotypes shared by all four sorted-subset donors had higher generation probabilities than non-shared clonotypes.

In regard to this clone: Antigen unknown.

The genomic DNA of each subset was split evenly across several immunoSEQ plates. Sequencing was performed with immunoSEQ multiplex PCR; in TCRdb, only in-frame clones are kept and a portion is missing. The repertoire holds under 1,100,000 clones, with approximately 76% as singletons. In germline, CDR1 is SGHRS, CDR2 YFSETQ. After removal of 3 bases from V and 4 bases from J, the junction contained 7 bases not matched to a gene. The CDR3 has 15 amino acids. The sequence derives from a man younger than 35 in good health. The chain recombines TRBV5-1 with TRBJ2-7; TRBD1 aligns across 10 bases. The sequencing sample was made of memory CD4+ T cells sorted from blood. Subset of the sample: CD45RA-negative fraction. CDR3 DNA: TGCGCCAGCAGCTCGCCCGGGACAGGGGTGTACGAGCAGTACTTC. Translation gives CASSSPGTGVYEQYF.